These 31 T cell receptor beta chains came from one sample sequenced in a study of blood T cells in healthy people across ages. Primed by a sample-barcoded 5' primer and a J-beta primer mix, a second PCR proceeded for about 7 to 11 cycles. TCRdb ran MiXCR on the 5' RACE reads and lists one entry per CDR3 protein. The sample records some 1 million distinct CDR3 sequences, 40% to 55% being singletons. The sequencing input was blood. The receptors were sampled from a woman in her fifties or sixties in good health.

A few counts support this clonotype. V gene TRBV10-2 combines with J gene TRBJ2-5, with TRBD2 as a possible D gene (6 bases). Germline V gene data show CDR1 as WSHSY and CDR2 as SAAADI. V was trimmed by 1 base and J by 7 bases, leaving 16 bases between them. CDR3 length: 15 amino acids. The CDR3, as DNA: TGCGCCAGCAGTGAGTGGGGGACTCAAGATCGGACCCAGTACTTC. Residues: CASSEWGTQDRTQYF.

The chain carries TRBV28 and TRBJ2-7, with 11 bases identical to TRBD2. Germline assignment: CDR1 MDHEN and CDR2 SYDVKM. The CDR3 covers 14 residues. V lost 7 bases to trimming and J lost 3 bases; unmatched junction nucleotides: 5. The CDR3 loop is CASIATSGNYEQYF. CDR3 coding DNA: TGTGCCAGCATCGCGACTAGCGGGAACTACGAGCAGTACTTC.

V and J are TRBV4-3 and TRBJ2-1; weak D call: TRBD1 (5 bases). Germline V gene lookup returns CDR1 LGHNA and CDR2 YSLEER. This CDR3 has 14 residues. V was shortened by 6 bases and J by 3 bases, with 12 bases between the two germline ends. The CDR3: CASSGARFYNEQFF. CDR3 nucleotides: TGCGCCAGCAGTGGGGCGAGATTCTACAATGAGCAGTTCTTC.

This clonotype was seen repeatedly, ten times or more. The CDR3 reads CASSLVPGNEQFF. The CDR3 region has the DNA TGCGCCAGCAGCTTGGTCCCGGGAAATGAGCAGTTCTTC. The chain has TRBV5-1 and TRBJ2-1, with D perhaps matching TRBD2 (5 bases). Germline CDR1 reads SGHRS; CDR2 reads YFSETQ. Trimming took off 0 bases at V and 7 bases at J, with 8 bases between the two ends. CDR3 length: 13 residues.

This chain connects TRBV7-2 to TRBJ2-1; D is undetermined. Germline CDR1 reads SGHTA; CDR2 reads FQGNSA. The CDR3 sequence is 15 residues long. Trimming left V 2 bases short and J 7 bases short, with 15 bases between. DNA of the CDR3: TGTGCCAGCAGCTTATTTCTCGCAGGAAGTAATGAGCAGTTCTTC. It translates to CASSLFLAGSNEQFF.

A note on this clonotype: One end of the junction is discordant with germline, which a read error may explain. The chain has TRBV24-1 and TRBJ2-1; TRBD2 matches at 13 bases. The CDR3 has 17 amino acids. CDR1 is KGHDR and CDR2 is SFDVKD in the germline V gene. The CDR3 sequence: CATSDAGGLAGNNGQFF. Written as DNA, the CDR3 is TGTGCCACCAGTGATGCAGGGGGACTAGCGGGAAACAATGGGCAGTTCTTC.

The chain employs TRBV12-3 or TRBV12-4 and TRBJ1-1, with a weak D call TRBD1 (6 bases). The ends were cut back, 3 bases at V and 4 bases at J, with 12 bases in the middle. The CDR3 is 14 amino acids. The CDR3 protein is CASSFTGSATEAFF. The DNA for the CDR3 is TGTGCCAGCAGTTTTACAGGGTCAGCCACTGAAGCTTTCTTT.

The chain has TRBV14 and TRBJ2-5; 10 bases map to TRBD2. The CDR3 spans 16 residues. Germline loops: CDR1 SGHDN, CDR2 FVKESK. V lost 0 bases and J lost 3; bases outside the gene matches: 4. CDR3 bases: TGTGCCAGCAGCCAAGAATTCGGACTAGCGGAAGAGACCCAGTACTTC. This sequence encodes CASSQEFGLAEETQYF. The full variable domain, rest sourced from reference TRBV14 and TRBJ2-5, is EAGVTQFPSHSVIEKGQTVTLRCDPISGHDNLYWYRRVMGKEIKFLLHFVKESKQDESGMPNNRFLAERTGGTYSTLKVQPAELEDSGVYFCASSQEFGLAEETQYFGPGTRLLVL.

This chain joins TRBV5-1 and TRBJ1-6, with D unclear. The CDR3 loop spans 13 amino acids. Trimming took 4 bases from V and 5 from J, leaving 7 bases between them. Germline-derived CDR1 and CDR2 are SGHRS and YFSETQ. The CDR3 nucleotides read TGCGCCAGCAGCGACACTGATAATTCACCCCTCCACTTT. This translates into CASSDTDNSPLHF.

The V and J genes are TRBV20-1 and TRBJ2-7; a weak D match, TRBD2 (6 bases). V lost 2 bases to trimming and J lost 2 bases, with 7 bases between them. CDR1 and CDR2 (germline): DFQATT, SNEGSKA (reference sequence). The CDR3 has 12 residues. The CDR3 protein is CSARLAPYEQYF. CDR3 sequence (DNA): TGCAGTGCTAGACTAGCGCCCTACGAGCAGTACTTC.

The rearrangement uses TRBV5-1 and TRBJ2-1; 10 nucleotides match TRBD2. The J call is in doubt because the DNA end fits TRBJ2-7 better. Per germline, CDR1 SGHRS and CDR2 YFSETQ. The CDR3 loop spans 17 amino acids. The CDR3 DNA follows: TGCGCCAGCAGCTTGGTTGGGCGGACTAGCGGATACAATGAGCAGTACTTC. Translating it yields CASSLVGRTSGYNEQYF.

The sample holds one count of this clonotype. J is TRBJ2-5 and V is TRBV24-1, with a weak D call TRBD1 (5 bases). Trimming took 9 bases from V and 11 from J, leaving 24 bases between them. Germline loops: CDR1 KGHDR, CDR2 SFDVKD. The CDR3 runs 14 residues. As DNA, the CDR3 is TGTGCCACCCAAAAGGCGACAGTGGGGAATGAGCAGTACTTC. The encoded protein is CATQKATVGNEQYF.

This clonotype appeared a few times. This sequence joins TRBV3-1 and TRBJ2-1; TRBD2 agrees at 7 bases. Losses at the gene ends were 4 bases for V and 2 bases for J; bases not matched to a gene: 8. Germline V gives CDR1 LGHDT, CDR2 YNNKEL (reference sequence). The CDR3 sequence is 16 residues long. CDR3 nucleotides: TGTGCCAGCAGCCCCTTTAGCGGGCTAGCCTACAATGAGCAGTTCTTC. Amino acids: CASSPFSGLAYNEQFF.

The chain employs TRBV12-3 or TRBV12-4 and TRBJ2-1; no reliable D call. V dropped 3 bases and J dropped 2 bases, with 5 bases sitting between them. The CDR3 runs to 13 residues. The CDR3 region is CASSFAPYNEQFF. CDR3 DNA: TGTGCCAGCAGTTTTGCCCCCTACAATGAGCAGTTCTTC.

V gene TRBV27 combines with J gene TRBJ2-3; no clear D gene. Germline CDR1 is MNHEY and CDR2 is SMNVEV (reference sequence). The CDR3 extends over 13 amino acids. V lost 6 bases and J 2 bases, leaving 9 bases between the germline ends. CDR3 bases: TGTGCCAGCAGCCCCCTTTTCACAGATACGCAGTATTTT. It yields the protein CASSPLFTDTQYF.

Comment on this clonotype: One junction end does not reproduce the germline sequence, and a read error may be involved. The chain has TRBV9 and TRBJ2-7, with D maybe TRBD2 (6 bases). Germline V gene data show CDR1 as SGDLS and CDR2 as YYNGEE. The CDR3 is 16 residues long. CDR3 nucleotides: TGTACCAGCAGCGTAGCTACGGGGGAAGGGGCCTACGAGCAGTACTTC. Translation: CTSSVATGEGAYEQYF.

This clonotype appeared a few times. The chain links TRBV29-1 to TRBJ2-7; 7 nucleotides align to TRBD1. The tail of the sequence fits TRBJ2-5 better, so the J call may be wrong. Per the germline V gene, CDR1 is SQVTM and CDR2 is ANQGSEA. This CDR3 has 16 amino acids. CDR3 protein: CSVVRWTGNPRETQYF. The CDR3, as DNA: TGCAGCGTTGTTAGATGGACAGGAAACCCTCGGGAGACCCAGTACTTC.

The chain links TRBV11-2 to TRBJ2-4, with D tentatively TRBD1 (6 bases). The J call may be wrong; the DNA end is better matched by TRBJ2-7. The CDR3 loop spans 14 amino acids. Germline values: CDR1 SGHAT, CDR2 FQNNGV. The CDR3 loop reads CASSFTQGSYEQYF. The CDR3 region has the DNA TGTGCCAGCAGCTTTACACAGGGAAGTTACGAGCAGTACTTC.

The chain employs TRBV7-9 and TRBJ2-1, with D perhaps TRBD1 (5 bases). This CDR3 has 13 residues. CDR1 and CDR2 (germline): SEHNR, FQNEAQ (reference sequence). CDR3 bases: TGTGTCTGGGGCGAGATTTCCTACAATGAGCAGTTCTTC. It encodes CVWGEISYNEQFF. Filled out from reference TRBV7-9 and TRBJ2-1, the complete variable domain reads DTGVSQNPRHKITKRGQNVTFRCDPISEHNRLYWYRQTLGQGPEFLTYFQNEAQLEKSRLLSDRFSAERPKGSFSTLEIQRTEQGDSAMYLCVWGEISYNEQFFGPGTRLTVL.

This clonotype was observed a single time. The chain joins TRBV24-1 to TRBJ2-3, with D perhaps assigned TRBD1 or TRBD2 (6 bases each). Germline CDR1 and CDR2: KGHDR and SFDVKD. Trimming removed 4 bases at V and 1 base at J, with 11 bases between. The CDR3 has 15 amino acids. CDR3 amino acids: CATSEGGQGTDTQYF. CDR3 sequence (DNA): TGTGCCACCAGTGAGGGGGGACAAGGCACAGATACGCAGTATTTT.

The chain recombines TRBV5-1 with TRBJ2-4; D call uncertain. The assigned J gene may be wrong: the sequence end matches TRBJ2-7 better. The CDR3 sequence is 13 residues long. CDR1 SGHRS and CDR2 YFSETQ come from the germline V gene. The CDR3 is CASSRDKTYEQYF. The CDR3 DNA follows: TGCGCCAGCAGCCGCGACAAGACGTACGAGCAGTACTTC.

The V and J genes are TRBV24-1 and TRBJ2-5; D gene unclear. The end of the DNA is better explained by TRBJ2-7, so the J call may be wrong. Germline V CDR1 and CDR2: KGHDR, SFDVKD. CDR3 size: 13 residues. CDR3 sequence (DNA): TGTGCCACCAGTGACACACTAAGCTACGAGCAGTACTTC. It specifies CATSDTLSYEQYF.

This clonotype was detected a few times. The genes are TRBV27 and TRBJ1-2; a possible D gene is TRBD1 (5 bases). Trimming removed 3 bases from V and 4 bases from J, with 12 bases in between. Per germline, CDR1 MNHEY and CDR2 SMNVEV (reference sequence). This CDR3 is 14 amino acids long. CDR3 bases: TGTGCCAGCAGTTTGACTGGGGGGTTCTATGGCTACACCTTC. Its translation: CASSLTGGFYGYTF.

The J gene is TRBJ1-5, the V gene TRBV6-5; the D gene is possibly TRBD1 (5 bases). Deletions cut 7 bases from V and 3 bases from J, with 13 bases between. The germline gives CDR1 MNHEY, CDR2 SVGAGI. This CDR3 region has 14 residues. The CDR3 is CASTEAGNNQPQHF. The CDR3 DNA reads as TGTGCCAGCACTGAGGCAGGGAACAATCAGCCCCAGCATTTT.

V is TRBV4-1 and J is TRBJ1-5; D is perhaps TRBD1 (5 bases). CDR1 and CDR2 (germline): MGHRA, YSYEKL. V was pared by 0 bases and J by 6 bases, with 15 bases between. The CDR3 length is 16 residues. The CDR3: CASSQEGQGGSQPQHF. For the CDR3, the DNA is TGCGCCAGCAGCCAAGAGGGGCAGGGAGGGAGTCAGCCCCAGCATTTT.

This clonotype came up once. The rearrangement links TRBV10-3 to TRBJ2-1; TRBD1 agrees at 10 bases. V shed 8 bases and J 5 bases; nucleotides not matched to a gene: 6. Germline assignment: CDR1 ENHRY and CDR2 SYGVKD. The CDR3 consists of 14 residues. The CDR3 region has the DNA TGTGCCATCTCCCGGACAGGGGGTAACAATGAGCAGTTCTTC. It codes for CAISRTGGNNEQFF.

The chain joins TRBV20-1 to TRBJ2-7; 7 bases agree with TRBD2. The end of the DNA is better explained by TRBJ2-5, so the J call may be wrong. Looked up from germline, CDR1 is DFQATT and CDR2 is SNEGSKA (reference sequence). The CDR3 extends over 15 amino acids. This CDR3 is CSARTAGAGWETQYF. CDR3 nucleotide sequence: TGCAGTGCTAGAACGGCGGGAGCGGGGTGGGAGACCCAGTACTTC.

CDR3 residues: CASSPSGMGKQYF. In DNA form, the CDR3 reads TGTGCCAGCAGTCCTAGCGGGATGGGAAAGCAGTACTTC. The V gene is TRBV3-1, the J gene TRBJ2-4, with TRBD2 matching over 9 bases. Germline V gene sequence: CDR1 LGHDT, CDR2 YNNKEL (reference sequence). The J segment lost 13 bases and the V segment lost 6 bases, leaving 10 bases of the junction unmatched. The CDR3 has 13 residues.

The V gene is TRBV18, the J gene TRBJ2-3; a weak D match, TRBD1 (6 bases). Trimming removed 8 bases at V and 6 bases at J, with 15 bases between. This CDR3 has 13 residues. Germline V gene lookup returns CDR1 KGHSH and CDR2 LQKENI. CDR3 region: CASALNREDTQYF. In nucleotides, the CDR3 is TGTGCCAGCGCACTCAACAGGGAGGATACGCAGTATTTT.

With respect to this clonotype: A much larger clone is a single base away; this may be a read error. CDR3 in amino acids: CSAIGDLDNEQYF. The CDR3 DNA sequence: TGCAGTGCTATCGGGGACCTCGACAATGAGCAGTACTTC. The chain recombines TRBV20-1 with TRBJ2-5, with D possibly called TRBD1 or TRBD2 (5 bases each). Germline V CDR1 and CDR2: DFQATT, SNEGSKA (reference sequence). Trimming stripped 4 bases from V and 11 bases from J, with 20 bases between. The CDR3 runs 13 residues.

The J gene is TRBJ1-1, the V gene TRBV18; D is undetermined. This CDR3 is 15 amino acids long. Germline lookup yields CDR1 KGHSH and CDR2 LQKENI. Trimming cost V 5 bases and J 2 bases, with 15 bases left between them. Here the CDR3 DNA reads TGTGCCAGCTCATTAGGTAAATCGGGAAACACTGAAGCTTTCTTT. It translates to CASSLGKSGNTEAFF.